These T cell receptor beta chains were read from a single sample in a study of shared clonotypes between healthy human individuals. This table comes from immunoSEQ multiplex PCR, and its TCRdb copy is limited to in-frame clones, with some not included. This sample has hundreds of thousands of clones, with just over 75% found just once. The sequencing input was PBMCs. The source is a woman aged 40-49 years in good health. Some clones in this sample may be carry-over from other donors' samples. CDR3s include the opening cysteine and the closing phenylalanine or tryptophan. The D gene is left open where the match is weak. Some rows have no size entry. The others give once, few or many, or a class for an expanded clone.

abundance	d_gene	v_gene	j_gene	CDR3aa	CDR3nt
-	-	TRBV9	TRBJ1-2	CASSVGPVANYGYTF	TGTGCCAGCAGCGTAGGCCCAGTAGCTAACTATGGCTACACCTTC
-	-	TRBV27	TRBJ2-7	CASSFGPEQYF	TGTGCCAGCAGTTTTGGTCCCGAGCAGTACTTC
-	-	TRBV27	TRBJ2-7	CASSSPPRGRDEQYF	TGTGCCAGCAGTTCCCCCCCACGGGGGCGGGACGAGCAGTACTTC
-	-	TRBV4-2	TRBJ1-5	CASSQDSVYRDSNQPQHF	TGTGCCAGCAGCCAAGATTCGGTATACCGGGACAGCAATCAGCCCCAGCATTTT
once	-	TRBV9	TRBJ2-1	CASSVVGSPSYNEQFF	TGTGCCAGCAGCGTAGTGGGTAGCCCTTCCTACAATGAGCAGTTCTTC
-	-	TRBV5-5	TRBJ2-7	CASSPGSPYEQYF	TGTGCCAGCAGCCCCGGGTCACCTTACGAGCAGTACTTC
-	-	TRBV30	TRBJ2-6	CAWSVWGAGANVLTF	TGTGCCTGGAGTGTGTGGGGGGCCGGGGCCAACGTCCTGACTTTC
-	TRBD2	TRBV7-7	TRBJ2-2	CASSTSPNTGELFF	TGTGCTAGTTCGACTAGCCCGAACACCGGGGAGCTGTTTTTT
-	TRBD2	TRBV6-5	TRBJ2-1	CASSRLAPHNEQFF	TGTGCCAGCAGCCGACTAGCGCCCCACAATGAGCAGTTCTTC
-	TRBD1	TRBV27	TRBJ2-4	CASSPPTGRHNIQYF	TGTGCCAGCAGTCCTCCGACAGGGAGACATAACATTCAGTACTTC
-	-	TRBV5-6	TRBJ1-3	CASSLGRGNTIYF	TGTGCCAGCAGCTTGGGCAGAGGAAACACCATATATTTT
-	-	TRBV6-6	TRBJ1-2	CASSYPSERGGYTF	TGTGCCAGCAGTTACCCCTCCGAAAGGGGTGGCTACACCTTC
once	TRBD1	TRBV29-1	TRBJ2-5	CSVGGQPQYF	TGCAGCGTTGGGGGACAGCCCCAGTACTTC
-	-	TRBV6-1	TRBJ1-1	CASSGRGDTEAFF	TGTGCCAGCAGTGGCAGGGGTGACACTGAAGCTTTCTTT
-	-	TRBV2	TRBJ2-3	CASSNGLDTQYF	TGTGCCAGCAGCAACGGACTCGATACGCAGTATTTT
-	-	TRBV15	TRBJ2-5	CATSRVEETQYF	TGTGCCACCAGCAGGGTGGAAGAGACCCAGTACTTC
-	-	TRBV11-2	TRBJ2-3	CASSLAPRDTQYF	TGTGCCAGCAGCTTGGCCCCCAGGGATACGCAGTATTTT
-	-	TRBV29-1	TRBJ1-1	CSVESTVNTEAFF	TGCAGCGTTGAAAGCACAGTCAACACTGAAGCTTTCTTT
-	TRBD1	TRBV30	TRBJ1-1	CAWSLGQTEAFF	TGTGCCTGGAGTTTGGGACAGACCGAAGCTTTCTTT
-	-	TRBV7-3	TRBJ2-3	CASSFGQGDTQYF	TGTGCCAGCAGCTTTGGTCAGGGAGATACGCAGTATTTT
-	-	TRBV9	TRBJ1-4	CASSAGVGANEKLFF	TGTGCCAGCAGCGCAGGGGTTGGAGCTAATGAAAAACTGTTTTTT
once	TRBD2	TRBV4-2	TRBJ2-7	CASSPGLAGNEQYF	TGTGCCAGCAGCCCCGGACTAGCGGGAAACGAGCAGTACTTC
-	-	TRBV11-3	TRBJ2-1	CASSLERSTYNEQFF	TGTGCCAGCAGCTTAGAACGGTCCACCTACAATGAGCAGTTCTTC
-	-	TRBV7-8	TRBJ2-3	CASSLQDFYTQYF	TGTGCCAGCAGCCTCCAGGACTTTTATACGCAGTATTTT
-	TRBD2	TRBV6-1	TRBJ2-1	CASRRLAGEFNEQFF	TGTGCCAGCAGGCGACTAGCGGGAGAGTTTAATGAGCAGTTCTTC
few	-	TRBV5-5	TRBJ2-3	CASSPPGRDTQYF	TGTGCCAGCAGCCCCCCGGGACGTGATACGCAGTATTTT
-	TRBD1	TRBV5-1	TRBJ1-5	CASSLGRTGGMDPQHF	TGCGCCAGCAGCTTGGGAAGGACAGGGGGCATGGATCCCCAGCATTTT
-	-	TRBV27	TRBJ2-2	CATGEGGYTGELFF	TGTGCCACGGGGGAGGGGGGATACACCGGGGAGCTGTTTTTT
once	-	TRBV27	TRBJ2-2	CASSLSERLTGELFF	TGTGCCAGCAGTTTATCGGAGAGGTTAACCGGGGAGCTGTTTTTT
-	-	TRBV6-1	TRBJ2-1	CASSEASINEQFF	TGTGCCAGCAGTGAAGCCTCGATCAATGAGCAGTTCTTC
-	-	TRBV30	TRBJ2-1	CAWTPAGGKNNEQFF	TGTGCCTGGACCCCTGCCGGCGGAAAAAACAATGAGCAGTTCTTC
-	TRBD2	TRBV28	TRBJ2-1	CASSWTSGYNEQFF	TGTGCCAGCAGTTGGACTAGCGGTTACAATGAGCAGTTCTTC
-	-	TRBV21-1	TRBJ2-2	CASSQEGALAGEEGGELFF	TGTGCCAGCAGCCAGGAGGGGGCACTAGCGGGAGAGGAGGGCGGGGAGCTGTTTTTT
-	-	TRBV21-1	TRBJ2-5	CASSPGWGGCLETQYF	TGTGCCAGCAGCCCCGGGTGGGGGGGGTGTTTAGAGACCCAGTACTTC
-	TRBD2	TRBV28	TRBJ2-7	CASSLGLAGGPHEQYF	TGTGCCAGCAGTTTAGGCCTAGCGGGAGGGCCTCACGAGCAGTACTTC
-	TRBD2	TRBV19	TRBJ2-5	CASSILLAGLETQYF	TGTGCCAGTAGTATCTTACTAGCGGGACTGGAGACCCAGTACTTC
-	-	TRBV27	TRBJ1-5	CASSLLGSNQPQHF	TGTGCCAGCAGTTTGCTGGGGAGCAATCAGCCCCAGCATTTT
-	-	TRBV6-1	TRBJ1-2	CAISSDRNYGYTF	TGTGCCATCAGTTCGGACAGAAACTATGGCTACACCTTC
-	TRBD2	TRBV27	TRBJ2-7	CASIPGQDPFRGLAVPPPYEQYF	TGTGCCAGCATCCCCGGACAGGATCCATTCCGGGGACTAGCGGTCCCACCCCCCTACGAGCAGTACTTC
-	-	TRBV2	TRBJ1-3	CASTFSGNTIYF	TGTGCCAGCACCTTCTCTGGAAACACCATATATTTT
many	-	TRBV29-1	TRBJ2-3	CSASGTSTDTQYF	TGCAGCGCATCCGGGACAAGCACAGATACGCAGTATTTT
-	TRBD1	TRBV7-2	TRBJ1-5	CASSLDDRGRQPQHF	TGTGCCAGCAGTTTAGACGACAGGGGCCGGCAGCCCCAGCATTTT
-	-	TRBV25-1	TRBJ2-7	CASTGGYEQYF	TGTGCCAGCACTGGGGGCTACGAGCAGTACTTC
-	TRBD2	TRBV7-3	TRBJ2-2	CASSLTAGVNTGELFF	TGTGCCAGCAGCTTAACAGCGGGAGTGAACACCGGGGAGCTGTTTTTT
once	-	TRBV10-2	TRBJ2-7	CASSETTGPTSYEQYF	TGCGCCAGCAGTGAGACAACGGGACCCACGTCCTACGAGCAGTACTTC
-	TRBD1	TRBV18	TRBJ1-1	CASSPGTGKGNTEAFF	TGTGCCAGCTCACCTGGGACAGGGAAGGGGAACACTGAAGCTTTCTTT
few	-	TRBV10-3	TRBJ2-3	CAISEAVVTDTQYF	TGTGCCATCAGTGAGGCGGTAGTGACAGATACGCAGTATTTT
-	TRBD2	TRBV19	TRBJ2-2	CASSPTSGRVAGELFF	TGTGCCAGTAGCCCAACTAGCGGGAGGGTGGCCGGGGAGCTGTTTTTT
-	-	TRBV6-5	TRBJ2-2	CASSSLDSVSGELFF	TGTGCCAGCAGTTCTCTAGACAGTGTCAGCGGGGAGCTGTTTTTT
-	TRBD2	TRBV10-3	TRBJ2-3	CATTGRADTQYF	TGTGCCACAACCGGGAGGGCAGATACGCAGTATTTT
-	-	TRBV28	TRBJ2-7	CASSSGAHEQYF	TGTGCCAGCAGTTCAGGGGCCCACGAGCAGTACTTC